The TCR beta chain described here comes from a study of long-term antiretroviral therapy in people with HIV. Going into DNA extraction, samples held about 1-11 million cryopreserved PBMC. Sequencing relied on immunoSEQ assay v3.0, run at survey level. Profiled with immunoSEQ multiplex PCR; TCRdb holds only in-frame clones, not every one. In the table there are about 24,000 clones, roughly 80% of which are singletons. Study findings and constraints: Gathering of blood took place between about 2003 and 2018, possibly under older ART regimens. Clones that had undergone expansion before ART dominated the repertoire at all time points. Following ART, diversity rose but still fell short of transplant donor controls.

Remarks on this clone: As yet, its antigen is unknown.

The sequence was collected from a man under 40 with HIV. Specimen: unsorted PBMCs, collected 4.4 years after starting antiretroviral therapy.

The CDR3 DNA reads as TGTGCCAGCAGCTCCGTGACAGGAGACTACGAGCAGTACTTC. This sequence encodes CASSSVTGDYEQYF. This chain links TRBV13 with TRBJ2-7; tentative D call: TRBD1 (6 bases). Per germline, CDR1 PRHDT and CDR2 FYEKMQ (reference sequence). Trimming removed 4 bases at V and 3 bases at J, with 13 bases between. The CDR3 is 14 residues long.